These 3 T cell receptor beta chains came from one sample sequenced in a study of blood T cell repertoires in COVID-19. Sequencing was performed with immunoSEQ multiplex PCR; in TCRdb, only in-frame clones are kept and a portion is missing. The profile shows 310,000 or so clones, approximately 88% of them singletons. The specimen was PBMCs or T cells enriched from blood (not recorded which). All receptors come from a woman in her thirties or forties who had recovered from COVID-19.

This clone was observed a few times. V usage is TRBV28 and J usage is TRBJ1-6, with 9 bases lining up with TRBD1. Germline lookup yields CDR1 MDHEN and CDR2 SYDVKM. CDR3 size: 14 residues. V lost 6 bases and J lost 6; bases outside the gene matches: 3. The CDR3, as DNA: TGTGCCAGCAGCCGACAGGGGGGTAATTCACCCCTCCACTTT. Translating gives CASSRQGGNSPLHF.

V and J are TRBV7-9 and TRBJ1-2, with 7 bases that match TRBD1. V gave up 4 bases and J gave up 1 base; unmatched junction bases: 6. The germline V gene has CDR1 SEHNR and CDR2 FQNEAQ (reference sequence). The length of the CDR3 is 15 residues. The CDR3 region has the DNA TGTGCCAGCAGCTCCGGGACAGAGAATAACTATGGCTACACCTTC. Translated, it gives CASSSGTENNYGYTF.

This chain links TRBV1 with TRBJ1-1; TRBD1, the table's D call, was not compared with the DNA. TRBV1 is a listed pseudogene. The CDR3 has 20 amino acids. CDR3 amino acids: CTSSQVKGTPDRVVPPEAFF. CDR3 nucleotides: TGCACCAGCAGCCAAGTTAAGGGGACGCCGGACAGGGTGGTTCCGCCTGAAGCTTTCTTT.